This section outlines one T cell receptor beta chain sequence together with its context. The data were obtained in a study of cytotoxic CD8 clonotypes in ibrutinib-treated CLL. Some clones are missing from TCRdb's copy, which holds only in-frame ones; the method was immunoSEQ multiplex PCR. The data show fewer than 400,000 clones, 67% seen once. The CDR3 contains 14 residues. Germline CDR1 MNHEY, CDR2 SMNVEV (reference sequence). V was clipped by 6 bases and J by 4 bases; unmatched bases: 8. Source: PBMCs, taken after 36 months of ibrutinib treatment. The TCR comes from a human donor with chronic lymphocytic leukemia. The chain uses TRBV27 and TRBJ2-7; 8 bases fit TRBD1. The CDR3 region has the DNA TGTGCCAGCAGCCCCGGGACAGGCGTTTACGAGCAGTACTTC. This translates into CASSPGTGVYEQYF.